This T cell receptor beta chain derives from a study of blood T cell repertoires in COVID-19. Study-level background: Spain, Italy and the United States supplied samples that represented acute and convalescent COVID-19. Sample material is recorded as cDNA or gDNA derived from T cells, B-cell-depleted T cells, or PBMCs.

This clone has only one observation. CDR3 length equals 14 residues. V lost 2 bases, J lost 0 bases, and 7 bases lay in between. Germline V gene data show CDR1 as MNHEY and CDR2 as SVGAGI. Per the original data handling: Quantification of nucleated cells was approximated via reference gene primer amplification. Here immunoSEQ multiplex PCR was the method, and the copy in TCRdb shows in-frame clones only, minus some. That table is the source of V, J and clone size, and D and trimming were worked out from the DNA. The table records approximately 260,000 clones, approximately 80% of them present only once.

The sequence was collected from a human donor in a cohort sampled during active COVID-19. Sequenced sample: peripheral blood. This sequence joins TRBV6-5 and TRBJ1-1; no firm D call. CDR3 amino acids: CASSYTDMNTEAFF. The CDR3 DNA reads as TGTGCCAGCAGTTACACCGACATGAACACTGAAGCTTTCTTT.